This T cell receptor beta chain was found in a study of Graves' ophthalmopathy and Graves' hyperthyroidism. Exclusion criteria comprised other autoimmune diseases, uncontrolled infections, pregnancy or lactation in patients. CDR1 is MNHEY, CDR2 SVGAGI, per germline. The CDR3 contains 14 residues. The V gene lost 2 bases and the J gene lost 0 bases, with 7 bases spanning the gap. Amplification targeted the TCR beta CDR3 regions, with RNA transcripts as the source material. First-round RT-PCR used HTBI primers; second-round multiplex PCR followed. TCRdb passed the multiplex PCR reads through MiXCR, listing each CDR3 protein once. The data contain hundreds of thousands of distinct CDR3 sequences, 22% of them singletons. This clonotype has a count of ten or more.

Specimen: peripheral blood. The receptor was derived from a woman between 18 and 29 years old with stable Graves' hyperthyroidism. Some clones in this sample may be carry-over from other donors' samples. V gene TRBV6-5 combines with J gene TRBJ1-1; D gene uncertain. For the CDR3, the DNA is TGTGCCAGCAGTTACACCGAATTGAACACTGAAGCTTTCTTT. This gives the protein CASSYTELNTEAFF.